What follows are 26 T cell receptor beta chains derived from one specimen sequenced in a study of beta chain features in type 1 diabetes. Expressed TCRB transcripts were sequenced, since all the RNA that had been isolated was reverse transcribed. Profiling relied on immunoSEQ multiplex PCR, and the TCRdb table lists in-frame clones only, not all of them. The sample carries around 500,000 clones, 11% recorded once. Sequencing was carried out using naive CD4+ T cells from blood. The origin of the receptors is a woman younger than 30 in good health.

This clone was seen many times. The CDR3 spells CASGILAGAHEQYF. As DNA, the CDR3 is TGCGCCAGCGGGATACTGGCAGGGGCCCACGAGCAGTACTTC. This chain uses TRBV23-1 with TRBJ2-7; tentative D call: TRBD1 (6 bases). TRBV23-1 is placed among ORFs of uncertain function. V dropped 8 bases and J dropped 5 bases, with 19 bases sitting between them. The CDR3 runs to 14 residues.

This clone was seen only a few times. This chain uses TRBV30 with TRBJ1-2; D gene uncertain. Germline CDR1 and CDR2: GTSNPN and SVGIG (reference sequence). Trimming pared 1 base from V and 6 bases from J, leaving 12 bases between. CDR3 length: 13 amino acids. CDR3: CAWSESGFNGYTF. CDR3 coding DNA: TGTGCCTGGAGTGAATCGGGGTTTAATGGCTACACCTTC.

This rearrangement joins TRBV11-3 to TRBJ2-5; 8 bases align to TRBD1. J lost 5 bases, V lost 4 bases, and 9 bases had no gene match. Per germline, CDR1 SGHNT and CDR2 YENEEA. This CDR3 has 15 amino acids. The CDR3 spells CASSSGQGLHETQYF. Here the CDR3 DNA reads TGTGCCAGCAGCTCTGGACAGGGCCTACACGAGACCCAGTACTTC.

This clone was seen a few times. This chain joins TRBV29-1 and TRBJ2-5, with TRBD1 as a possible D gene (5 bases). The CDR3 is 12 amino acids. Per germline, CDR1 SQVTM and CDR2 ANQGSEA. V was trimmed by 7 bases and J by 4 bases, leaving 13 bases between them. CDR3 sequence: CSALTAGETQYF. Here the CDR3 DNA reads TGCAGCGCATTGACAGCAGGAGAGACCCAGTACTTC.

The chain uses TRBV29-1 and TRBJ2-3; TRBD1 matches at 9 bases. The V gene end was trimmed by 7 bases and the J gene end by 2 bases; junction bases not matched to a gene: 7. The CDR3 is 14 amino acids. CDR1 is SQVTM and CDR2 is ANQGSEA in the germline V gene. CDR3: CSANRDRVTDTQYF. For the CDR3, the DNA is TGCAGCGCAAACCGGGACAGGGTCACAGATACGCAGTATTTT.

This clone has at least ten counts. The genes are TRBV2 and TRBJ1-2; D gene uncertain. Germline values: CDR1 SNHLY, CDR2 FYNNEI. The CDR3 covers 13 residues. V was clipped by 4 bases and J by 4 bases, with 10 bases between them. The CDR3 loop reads CASSVGLAYGYTF. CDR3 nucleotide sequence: TGTGCCAGCAGTGTCGGGCTGGCCTATGGCTACACCTTC.

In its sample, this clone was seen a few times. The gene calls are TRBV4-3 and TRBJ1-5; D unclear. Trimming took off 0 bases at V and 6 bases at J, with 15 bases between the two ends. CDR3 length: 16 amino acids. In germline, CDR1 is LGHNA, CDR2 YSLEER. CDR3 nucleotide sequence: TGCGCCAGCAGCCAAGAAACCATCCCTGGGGTTCAGCCCCAGCATTTT. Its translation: CASSQETIPGVQPQHF.

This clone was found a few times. As DNA, the CDR3 is TGTGCCAGCTCACGACAGGGGAGCAATCAGCCCCAGCATTTT. This translates into CASSRQGSNQPQHF. The chain links TRBV18 to TRBJ1-5; TRBD1 agrees at 8 bases. CDR3 length: 14 residues. Losses at the gene ends were 4 bases for V and 1 base for J; bases not matched to a gene: 0. The germline gives CDR1 KGHSH, CDR2 LQKENI.

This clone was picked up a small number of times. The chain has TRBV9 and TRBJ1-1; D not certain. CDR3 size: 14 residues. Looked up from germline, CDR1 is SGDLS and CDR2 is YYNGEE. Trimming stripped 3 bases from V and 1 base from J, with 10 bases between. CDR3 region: CASSALVWNTEAFF. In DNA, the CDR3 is TGTGCCAGCAGCGCCTTAGTGTGGAACACTGAAGCTTTCTTT.

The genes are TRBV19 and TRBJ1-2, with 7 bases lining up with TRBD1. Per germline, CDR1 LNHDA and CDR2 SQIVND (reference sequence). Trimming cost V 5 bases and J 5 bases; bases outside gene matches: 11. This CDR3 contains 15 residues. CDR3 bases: TGTGCCAGTAGTGAACAGGGGAGGGAAAGTTATGGCTACACCTTC. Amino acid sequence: CASSEQGRESYGYTF.

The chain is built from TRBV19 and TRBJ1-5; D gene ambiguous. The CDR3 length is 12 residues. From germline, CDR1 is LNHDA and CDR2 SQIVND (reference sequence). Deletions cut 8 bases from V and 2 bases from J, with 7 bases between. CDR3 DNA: TGTGCCAGTCGGGGTGGCAATCAGCCCCAGCATTTT. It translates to CASRGGNQPQHF.

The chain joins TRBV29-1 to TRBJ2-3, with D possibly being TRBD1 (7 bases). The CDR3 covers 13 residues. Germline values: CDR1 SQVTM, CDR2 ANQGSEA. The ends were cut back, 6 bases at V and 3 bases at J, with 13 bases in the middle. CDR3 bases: TGCAGCGTCGACAGGGAGGAAACAGATACGCAGTATTTT. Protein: CSVDREETDTQYF.

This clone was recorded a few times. The CDR3: CASSRGQGESYGYTF. DNA of the CDR3: TGCGCCAGCAGCCGAGGTCAGGGAGAAAGCTATGGCTACACCTTC. V usage is TRBV4-1 and J usage is TRBJ1-2, with D tentatively TRBD1 (5 bases). The CDR3 consists of 15 residues. Trimming took off 4 bases at V and 4 bases at J, with 16 bases between the two ends. CDR1 MGHRA and CDR2 YSYEKL come from the germline V gene.

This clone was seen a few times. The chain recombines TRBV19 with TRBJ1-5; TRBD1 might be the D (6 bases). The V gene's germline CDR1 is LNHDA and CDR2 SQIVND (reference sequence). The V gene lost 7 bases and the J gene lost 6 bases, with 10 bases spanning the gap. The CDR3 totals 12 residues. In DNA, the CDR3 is TGTGCCAGTACGGGCAGGGGTCAGCCCCAGCATTTT. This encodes CASTGRGQPQHF.

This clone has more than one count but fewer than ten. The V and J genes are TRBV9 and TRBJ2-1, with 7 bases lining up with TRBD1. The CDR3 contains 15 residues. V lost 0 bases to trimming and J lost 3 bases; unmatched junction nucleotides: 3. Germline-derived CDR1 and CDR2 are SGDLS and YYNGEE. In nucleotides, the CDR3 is TGTGCCAGCAGCGTAGAAGACAGGGTCTACAATGAGCAGTTCTTC. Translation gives CASSVEDRVYNEQFF.

CDR3 coding DNA: TGTGCCTGGAGCGAGAACAGGGCGAACACTGAAGCTTTCTTT. Translating gives CAWSENRANTEAFF. The rearrangement joins TRBV30 to TRBJ1-1, with a tentative D call TRBD1 (6 bases). The germline CDR1 and CDR2 sequences are GTSNPN and SVGIG (reference sequence). The CDR3 loop spans 14 amino acids. Trimming left V 3 bases short and J 1 base short, with 12 bases between.

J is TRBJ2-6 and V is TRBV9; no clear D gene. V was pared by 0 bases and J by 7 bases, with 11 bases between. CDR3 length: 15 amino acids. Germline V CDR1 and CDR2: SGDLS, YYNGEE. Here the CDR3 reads CASSVAGPPANVLTF. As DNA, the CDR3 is TGTGCCAGCAGCGTAGCGGGTCCCCCTGCCAACGTCCTGACTTTC.

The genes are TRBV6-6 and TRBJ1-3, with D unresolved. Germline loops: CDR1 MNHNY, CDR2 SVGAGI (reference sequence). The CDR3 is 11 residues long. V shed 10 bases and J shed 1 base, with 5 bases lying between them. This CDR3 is CATRSGNTIYF. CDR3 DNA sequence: TGTGCCACGCGTTCTGGAAACACCATATATTTT.

The CDR3 reads CASSREREYGYTF. For the CDR3, the DNA is TGTGCCAGCAGCCGAGAAAGGGAGTATGGCTACACCTTC. This sequence joins TRBV7-2 and TRBJ1-2; D gene unclear. Trimming pared 5 bases from V and 5 bases from J, leaving 12 bases between. Germline V gene data show CDR1 as SGHTA and CDR2 as FQGNSA. This CDR3 is built from 13 residues.

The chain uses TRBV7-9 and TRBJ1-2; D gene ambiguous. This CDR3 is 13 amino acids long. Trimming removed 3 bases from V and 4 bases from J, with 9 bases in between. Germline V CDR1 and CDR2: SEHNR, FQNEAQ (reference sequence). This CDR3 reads CASSLSFGYGYTF. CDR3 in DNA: TGTGCCAGCAGCTTGTCCTTCGGCTATGGCTACACCTTC.

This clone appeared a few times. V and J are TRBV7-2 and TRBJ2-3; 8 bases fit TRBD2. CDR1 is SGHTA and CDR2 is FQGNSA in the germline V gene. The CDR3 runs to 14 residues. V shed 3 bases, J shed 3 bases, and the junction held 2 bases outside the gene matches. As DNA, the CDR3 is TGTGCCAGCAGCTTTCAGCGGGAGACAGATACGCAGTATTTT. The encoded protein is CASSFQRETDTQYF.

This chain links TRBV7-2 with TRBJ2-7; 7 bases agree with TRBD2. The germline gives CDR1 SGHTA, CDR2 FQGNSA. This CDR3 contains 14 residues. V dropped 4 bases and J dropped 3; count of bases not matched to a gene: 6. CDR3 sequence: CASSSQASGYEQYF. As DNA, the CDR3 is TGTGCCAGCAGCTCCCAGGCTAGCGGCTACGAGCAGTACTTC.

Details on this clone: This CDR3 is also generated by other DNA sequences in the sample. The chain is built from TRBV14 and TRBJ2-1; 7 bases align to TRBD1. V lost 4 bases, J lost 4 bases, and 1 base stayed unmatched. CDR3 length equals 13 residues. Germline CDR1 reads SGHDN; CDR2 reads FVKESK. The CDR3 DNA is TGTGCCAGCAGCCGGGACAGTTACAATGAGCAGTTCTTC. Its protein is CASSRDSYNEQFF.

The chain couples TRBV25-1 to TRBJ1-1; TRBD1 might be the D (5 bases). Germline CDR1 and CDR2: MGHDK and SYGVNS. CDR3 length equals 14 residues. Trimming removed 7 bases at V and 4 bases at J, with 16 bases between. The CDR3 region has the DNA TGTGCCAGCAAGGTGGGACCCTCGGCCACTGAAGCTTTCTTT. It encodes CASKVGPSATEAFF. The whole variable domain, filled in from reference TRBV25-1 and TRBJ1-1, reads EADIYQTPRYLVIGTGKKITLECSQTMGHDKMYWYQQDPGMELHLIHYSYGVNSTEKGDLSSESTVSRIRTEHFPLTLESARPSHTSQYLCASKVGPSATEAFFGQGTRLTVV.

The CDR3 nucleotides are TGTGCCAGCAGTCCTAGGGCCTACGGGACAGGGAGGGGGCTTCCAGATACGCAGTATTTT. Its translation is CASSPRAYGTGRGLPDTQYF. The chain uses TRBV13 and TRBJ2-3; the match to TRBD1 covers 9 bases. The trim removed 6 bases at V and 4 bases at J, leaving 23 bases unmatched. CDR3 size: 20 residues. CDR1 and CDR2 (germline): PRHDT, FYEKMQ (reference sequence).

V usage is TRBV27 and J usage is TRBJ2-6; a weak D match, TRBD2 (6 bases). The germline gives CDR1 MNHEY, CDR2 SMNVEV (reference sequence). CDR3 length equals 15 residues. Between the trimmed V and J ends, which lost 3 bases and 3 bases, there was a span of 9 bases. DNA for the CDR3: TGTGCCAGCAGTTTGGGGGGAAATGGGGCCAACGTCCTGACTTTC. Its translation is CASSLGGNGANVLTF.